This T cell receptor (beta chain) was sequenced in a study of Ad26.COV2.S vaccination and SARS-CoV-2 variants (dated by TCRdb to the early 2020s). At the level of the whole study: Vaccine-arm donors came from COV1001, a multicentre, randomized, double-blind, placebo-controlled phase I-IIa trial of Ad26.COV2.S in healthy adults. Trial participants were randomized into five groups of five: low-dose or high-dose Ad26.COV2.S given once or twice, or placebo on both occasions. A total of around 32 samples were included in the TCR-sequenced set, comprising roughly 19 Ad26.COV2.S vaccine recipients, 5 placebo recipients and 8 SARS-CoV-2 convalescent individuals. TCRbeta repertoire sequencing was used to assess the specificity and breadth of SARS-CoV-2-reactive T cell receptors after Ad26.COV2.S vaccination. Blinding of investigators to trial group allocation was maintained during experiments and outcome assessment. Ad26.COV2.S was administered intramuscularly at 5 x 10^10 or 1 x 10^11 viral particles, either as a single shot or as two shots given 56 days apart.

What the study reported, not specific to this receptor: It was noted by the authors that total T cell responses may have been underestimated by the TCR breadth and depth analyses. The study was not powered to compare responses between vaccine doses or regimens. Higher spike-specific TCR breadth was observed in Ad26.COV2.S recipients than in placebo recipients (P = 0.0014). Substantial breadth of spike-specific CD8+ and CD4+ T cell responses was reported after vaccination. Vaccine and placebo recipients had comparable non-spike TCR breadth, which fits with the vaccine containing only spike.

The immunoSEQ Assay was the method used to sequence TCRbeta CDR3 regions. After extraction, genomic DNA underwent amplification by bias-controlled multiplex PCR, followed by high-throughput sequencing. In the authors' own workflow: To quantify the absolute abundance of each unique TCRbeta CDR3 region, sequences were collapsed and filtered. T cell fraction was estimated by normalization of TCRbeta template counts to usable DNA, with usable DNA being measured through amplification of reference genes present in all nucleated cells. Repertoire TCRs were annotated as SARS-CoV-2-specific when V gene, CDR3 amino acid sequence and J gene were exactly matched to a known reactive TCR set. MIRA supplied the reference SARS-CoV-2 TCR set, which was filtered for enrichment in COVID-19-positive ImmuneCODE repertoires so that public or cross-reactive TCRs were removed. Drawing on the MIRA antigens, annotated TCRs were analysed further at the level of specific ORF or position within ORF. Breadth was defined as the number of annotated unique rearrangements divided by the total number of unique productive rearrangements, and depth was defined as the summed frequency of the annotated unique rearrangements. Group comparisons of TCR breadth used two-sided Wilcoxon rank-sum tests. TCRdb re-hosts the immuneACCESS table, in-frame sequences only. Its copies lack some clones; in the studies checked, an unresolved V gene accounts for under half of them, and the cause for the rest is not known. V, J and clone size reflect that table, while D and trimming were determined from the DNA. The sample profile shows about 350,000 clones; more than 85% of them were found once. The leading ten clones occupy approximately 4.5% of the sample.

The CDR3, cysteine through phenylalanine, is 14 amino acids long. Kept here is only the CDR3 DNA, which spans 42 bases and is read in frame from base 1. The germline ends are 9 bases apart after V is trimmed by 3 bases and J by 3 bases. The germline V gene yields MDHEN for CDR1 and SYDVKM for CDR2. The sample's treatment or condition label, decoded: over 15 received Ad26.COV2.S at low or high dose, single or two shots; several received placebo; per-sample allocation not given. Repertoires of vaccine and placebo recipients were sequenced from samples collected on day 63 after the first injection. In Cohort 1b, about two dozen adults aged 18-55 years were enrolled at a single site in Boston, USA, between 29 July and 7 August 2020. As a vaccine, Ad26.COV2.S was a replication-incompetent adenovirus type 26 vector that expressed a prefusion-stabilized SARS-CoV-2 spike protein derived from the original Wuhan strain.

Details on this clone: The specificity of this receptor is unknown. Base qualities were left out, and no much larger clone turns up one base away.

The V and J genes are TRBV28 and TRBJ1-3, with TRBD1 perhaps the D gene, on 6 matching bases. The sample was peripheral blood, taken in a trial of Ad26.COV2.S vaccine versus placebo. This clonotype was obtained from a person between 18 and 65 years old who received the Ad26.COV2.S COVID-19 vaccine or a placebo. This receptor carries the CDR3 CASSLGQYGNTIYF. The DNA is TGTGCCAGCAGTTTGGGACAATATGGAAACACCATATATTTT.